Listed below are T cell receptor beta chains from one sample, sequenced in a study of T-cell reconstitution after alpha-beta-depleted transplantation in children. Each CDR3 protein gets one entry after TCRdb re-called the PCR reads with MiXCR. The sample lists hundreds of thousands of distinct CDR3 sequences, roughly 8.2% occurring once. Sequenced here: peripheral blood, sampled 360 days after TCRalphabeta/CD19-depleted stem cell transplant. The receptors here all came from a female patient between 2 and 15 years old who had a stem cell transplant for Fanconi anemia, so the T cells may come from the graft donor. Each CDR3 is given with its conserved first and last residue. D genes are given only for firm matches. Size is stated for part of the rows, as once, few or many counts, or as a class when the clone is expanded.

v_call,d_call,clone_size,j_call,cdr3_aa,cdr3_nt
TRBV10-3,.,many,TRBJ2-5,CAISSTGTKETQYF,TGTGCCATCAGTTCAACCGGGACAAAAGAGACCCAGTACTTC
TRBV6-1,.,many,TRBJ2-1,CASTWTISSYNEQFF,TGTGCCAGCACCTGGACTATCAGCTCCTACAATGAGCAGTTCTTC
TRBV5-1,.,many,TRBJ2-3,CASSLLLADTQYF,TGCGCCAGCAGCTTGTTGTTGGCAGATACGCAGTATTTT
TRBV5-1,.,many,TRBJ2-3,CASSPPTENTDTQYF,TGCGCCAGCAGCCCGCCGACCGAGAACACAGATACGCAGTATTTT
TRBV7-9,TRBD2,many,TRBJ2-7,CASSLGGGRAYEQYF,TGTGCCAGCAGCTTGGGCGGGGGGCGAGCCTACGAGCAGTACTTC
TRBV7-9,.,many,TRBJ1-2,CASSHGQNYGYTF,TGTGCCAGCAGCCACGGGCAAAACTATGGCTACACCTTC
TRBV19,.,few,TRBJ2-7,CASRDGGYEQYF,TGTGCCAGCCGGGACGGAGGCTACGAGCAGTACTTC
TRBV28,.,few,TRBJ1-3,CASSFNTLSSGNTIYF,TGTGCCAGCAGTTTCAACACACTATCCTCTGGAAACACCATATATTTT
TRBV24-1,.,many,TRBJ2-1,CATSSGFLGEQFF,TGTGCCACCAGTTCAGGGTTTCTGGGTGAGCAGTTCTTC
TRBV7-9,.,many,TRBJ2-3,CASSPSVAGTQYF,TGTGCCAGCAGTCCGTCCGTCGCGGGGACGCAGTATTTT
TRBV7-8,TRBD2,.,TRBJ2-1,CASSLVSVTSGIYNEQFF,TGTGCCAGCAGCTTAGTCAGTGTTACTAGCGGCATTTACAATGAGCAGTTCTTC
TRBV4-1,TRBD1,few,TRBJ2-4,CASSQDVRTGAKNIQYF,TGCGCCAGCAGCCAAGATGTGAGGACAGGAGCAAAAAACATTCAGTACTTC
TRBV20-1,TRBD2,few,TRBJ2-1,CSALAGTSGTRSYNEQFF,TGCAGTGCTCTGGCCGGGACTAGCGGGACCCGCTCCTACAATGAGCAGTTCTTC
TRBV5-1,TRBD1,many,TRBJ1-6,CASSLGQGILNSPLHF,TGCGCCAGCAGCTTGGGACAGGGGATTCTAAATTCACCCCTCCACTTT
TRBV11-2,.,.,TRBJ2-7,CASSDHGVGEQYF,TGTGCCAGCAGCGATCATGGGGTGGGCGAGCAGTACTTC
TRBV5-5,TRBD1,.,TRBJ2-5,CASSLLGTEDPDQETQYF,TGTGCCAGCAGCTTGTTAGGGACAGAAGACCCTGACCAAGAGACCCAGTACTTC
TRBV28,.,many,TRBJ2-7,CASSFQGRGQYF,TGTGCCAGCAGTTTTCAGGGTAGGGGGCAGTACTTC
TRBV6-1,.,.,TRBJ2-2,CASSAGPYTGELFF,TGTGCCAGCAGTGCCGGGCCCTACACCGGGGAGCTGTTTTTT
TRBV29-1,.,many,TRBJ2-7,CSVEEGRAYEQYF,TGCAGCGTTGAAGAGGGCAGGGCCTACGAGCAGTACTTC
TRBV7-3,.,.,TRBJ2-3,CASSPLGYTDTQYF,TGTGCCAGCAGCCCCCTCGGGTATACAGATACGCAGTATTTT
TRBV6-2/TRBV6-3,.,medium-sized,TRBJ2-5,CASMRRLEQETQYF,TGTGCCAGCATGAGGAGGCTCGAACAAGAGACCCAGTACTTC
TRBV4-1,.,.,TRBJ1-2,CASSQKYGGAGGYTF,TGCGCCAGCAGCCAGAAATATGGGGGGGCGGGTGGCTACACCTTC
TRBV9,TRBD1,many,TRBJ1-2,CASSTGAAVGGYTF,TGTGCCAGCAGTACAGGGGCTGCCGTGGGGGGCTACACCTTC
TRBV27,.,few,TRBJ2-1,CASSLVGDLTYNEQFF,TGTGCCAGCAGTTTGGTAGGGGACCTAACCTACAATGAGCAGTTCTTC
TRBV20-1,TRBD1,many,TRBJ1-2,CSARADRGHGYTF,TGCAGTGCTAGAGCGGACAGGGGGCATGGCTACACCTTC
TRBV28,.,many,TRBJ2-1,CASSRLVPGNEQFF,TGTGCCAGCAGTCGACTAGTTCCTGGCAATGAGCAGTTCTTC
TRBV3-1,TRBD2,.,TRBJ2-1,CASSNRSGGSYNEQFF,TGTGCCAGCAGCAACCGTAGCGGGGGGTCTTACAATGAGCAGTTCTTC
TRBV6-1,TRBD1,many,TRBJ2-3,CASTMDRASTDTQYF,TGTGCCAGCACCATGGACAGGGCCAGCACAGATACGCAGTATTTT
TRBV12-3/TRBV12-4,TRBD2,few,TRBJ2-1,CASILAGGGNEQFF,TGTGCCAGCATACTAGCGGGAGGAGGGAATGAGCAGTTCTTC
TRBV5-1,.,many,TRBJ2-1,CASSPDHSTYNEQFF,TGCGCCAGCAGCCCGGACCACTCGACCTACAATGAGCAGTTCTTC
TRBV20-1,TRBD2,.,TRBJ2-7,CSAASASGGIEQYF,TGCAGTGCCGCATCGGCTAGCGGGGGTATCGAGCAGTACTTC
TRBV28,TRBD2,many,TRBJ2-3,CASRLGGFKRCYF,TGTGCCAGCCGCTTGGGGGGGTTTAAAAGGTGTTATTTT
TRBV25-1,TRBD1,few,TRBJ2-1,CASSDRVSFNEQFF,TGTGCCAGCTCCGACAGGGTTTCGTTCAATGAGCAGTTCTTC
TRBV7-3,.,many,TRBJ2-7,CASSLMGIGEQYF,TGTGCCAGCAGCTTAATGGGGATCGGCGAGCAGTACTTC
TRBV5-5,TRBD1,few,TRBJ2-5,CASSLSGDRVRETQYF,TGTGCCAGCAGCTTGTCGGGGGACAGGGTTCGAGAGACCCAGTACTTC
TRBV7-9,.,many,TRBJ1-1,CASSMEGGANTEAFF,TGTGCCAGCAGCATGGAGGGGGGCGCGAACACTGAAGCTTTCTTT
TRBV5-1,.,many,TRBJ1-6,CASASGSDNSPLHF,TGCGCCAGCGCTTCGGGTTCCGATAATTCACCCCTCCACTTT